These T cell receptor beta chains were read from a single sample in a study of regulatory T cells in long-lasting Graves disease. TCRdb fed the multiplex PCR reads into MiXCR, producing one record per CDR3 protein. The repertoire holds under 500,000 distinct CDR3 sequences, with roughly 20% as singletons. Sequenced here: peripheral blood mononuclear cells (PBMCs), sampled when the disease was refractory, from a patient treated with antithyroid drugs. All receptors come from a female donor with Graves disease. Each CDR3 is given with its conserved first and last residue. The D gene is left open where the match is weak. Some rows mark clone size as missing; the rest say once, few, many or name a class of expanded clone.

clone_size	d_call	v_call	j_call	cdr3_nt	cdr3_aa
many	-	TRBV20-1	TRBJ2-2	TGCAGTGTACCGGGATCGAACACCGGGGAGCTGTTTTTT	CSVPGSNTGELFF
-	-	TRBV20-1	TRBJ1-4	TGCAGTGCTAGAGGTCAGGGGTTTACAACTAATGAAAAACTGTTTTTT	CSARGQGFTTNEKLFF
few	-	TRBV9	TRBJ2-5	TGTGCCAGCAGCGTAGTTGGGAGGGGGGGACCAGAGACCCAGTACTTC	CASSVVGRGGPETQYF
many	-	TRBV10-3	TRBJ1-4	TGTGCCATCAGTGAGTCCGCGGCAGAAACGGTTCGCGAAAAACTGTTTTTT	CAISESAAETVREKLFF
-	-	TRBV28	TRBJ1-2	TGCGCCAGCAGTTCCCTATACAGGGCTGGTGGCTGCACCTTC	CASSSLYRAGGCTF
few	-	TRBV10-3	TRBJ1-1	TGTGCCATCAGTGAGTCAATGAACACTGAAGCTTTCTTT	CAISESMNTEAFF
many	-	TRBV18	TRBJ2-2	TGTGCCAGCAGTCCGGGAAAGAACACCGGGGAGCTGTTTTTT	CASSPGKNTGELFF
many	-	TRBV12-3/TRBV12-4	TRBJ1-1	TGTGCCAGCAGTTTACCCCAGACAGGCGTTTTCCCTGAAGCTTTCTTT	CASSLPQTGVFPEAFF
many	TRBD1	TRBV2	TRBJ1-1	TGTGCCACCCGGGACAGTCTAGTTGAAGCTTTCTTT	CATRDSLVEAFF
few	-	TRBV3-1	TRBJ1-1	TGTGCCAGCAGCCAAAAGGGGATGGTGGCTGAAGCTTTCTTT	CASSQKGMVAEAFF
-	TRBD1	TRBV5-8	TRBJ1-6	TGTGCCAGCAGCTTACCACAGGGGAGTAAGAATTCACCCCTCCACTTT	CASSLPQGSKNSPLHF
few	-	TRBV5-6	TRBJ2-7	TGTGCCAGCAGCCCTACCATCCGGGGTACCTACGAGCAGTACTTC	CASSPTIRGTYEQYF
many	-	TRBV28	TRBJ2-7	TGTGCCAGCAGTTTTGGGGCCGGCTCCTACGAGCAGTACTTC	CASSFGAGSYEQYF
few	TRBD2	TRBV3-1	TRBJ2-2	TGTGCCAGCAGCCAAGCCCTAGCGGGAGGCACCAACACCGGGGAGCTGTTTTTT	CASSQALAGGTNTGELFF
many	TRBD1	TRBV9	TRBJ1-4	TGTGCCAGCAGCGTAGGACAGGGAGCAACTAATGAAAAACTGTTTTTT	CASSVGQGATNEKLFF
few	TRBD2	TRBV5-1	TRBJ2-2	TGCGCCAGCAGCACATGGACTAGCGGGATGTTGGACACCGGGGAGCTGTTTTTT	CASSTWTSGMLDTGELFF
-	-	TRBV3-1	TRBJ1-6	TGTGCCAGCAGCCAGTACAGCTCCTATAATTCACCCCTCCACTTT	CASSQYSSYNSPLHF
few	TRBD1	TRBV6-1	TRBJ2-7	TGTGCCAGCAGTGATGGGACAGGGCGATTTGGGGACTACTCCTACGAGCAGTACTTC	CASSDGTGRFGDYSYEQYF
many	-	TRBV6-1	TRBJ1-1	TGTGCCAGCAGTGAAGCTGGCGCAGGATCGGCTTTCTTT	CASSEAGAGSAFF
many	TRBD1	TRBV7-6	TRBJ1-4	TGTGCCAGCAGCTTAGGGCCAACAGGGGTTAATGAAAAACTGTTTTTT	CASSLGPTGVNEKLFF
-	-	TRBV7-9	TRBJ2-7	TGTGCCAGCAGCTCCGAAATGAGCTCCTACGAGCAGTACTTC	CASSSEMSSYEQYF
many	-	TRBV12-3/TRBV12-4	TRBJ2-2	TGTGCCAGCAGACGGCAGGGTCACGCCGGGGAGCTGTTTTTT	CASRRQGHAGELFF
-	-	TRBV19	TRBJ1-1	TGTGCCAGTAGTATCACGGGCGGCAGGCTGGGCACTGAAGCTTTCTTT	CASSITGGRLGTEAFF
-	-	TRBV7-2	TRBJ2-7	TGTGCCAGCAGCTCCGGAATCGGCCTGGGTTACGAGCAGTACTTC	CASSSGIGLGYEQYF
many	-	TRBV12-3/TRBV12-4	TRBJ2-5	TGTGCCAGCAGACCCGACGGCCCAAAGGAGACCCAGTACTTC	CASRPDGPKETQYF
once	-	TRBV5-1	TRBJ2-7	TGCGCCAGCAGCCAGGGCGAAGCGGTGGGGGCCTACGAGCAGTACTTC	CASSQGEAVGAYEQYF
-	TRBD1	TRBV5-8	TRBJ1-1	TGTGCCAGCAGCTTTGGTTCACAGGGGGCTCGTCAATCTGAAGCTTTCTTT	CASSFGSQGARQSEAFF
few	-	TRBV11-2	TRBJ2-5	TGTGCCAGCAGCCTCGGCGCGAGCCCCGGAGAGACCCAGTACTTC	CASSLGASPGETQYF
-	TRBD2	TRBV11-2	TRBJ2-5	TGTGCCGGCAGCTTAGGACTAGCGGGATCGGAAAAATATCAAGAGACCCGGTACTTC	CAGSLGLAGSEKYQETRYF
many	-	TRBV12-3/TRBV12-4	TRBJ1-1	TGTGCCAGCAGATCATTTAACACTGAAGCTTTCTTT	CASRSFNTEAFF
few	-	TRBV30	TRBJ2-2	TGTGCCTGGAGTACGGGGAGGACCTACACCGGGGAGCTGTTTTTT	CAWSTGRTYTGELFF
-	TRBD1	TRBV9	TRBJ2-7	TGTGCCAGCAGCGTGGGAGGGACAGGGGGCTACGAGCAGTACTTC	CASSVGGTGGYEQYF
many	TRBD2	TRBV28	TRBJ2-5	TGTGCCAGCAGTTTACCTAGCGGGATAGAGACCCAGTACTTC	CASSLPSGIETQYF
few	-	TRBV14	TRBJ2-2	TGTGCCAGCAGCCTACTAGGAGTTGAAACCGGGGAGCTGTTTTTT	CASSLLGVETGELFF
many	-	TRBV28	TRBJ1-5	TGTGCCAGCATGACATATAGCAATCAGCCCCAGCATTTT	CASMTYSNQPQHF
few	-	TRBV19	TRBJ2-7	TGTGCCAGTAGTCCGTCCGGACCGGCGGGGCAGTACTTC	CASSPSGPAGQYF
-	-	TRBV19	TRBJ1-1	TGTGCCAGTAGTATAGGTCTAAGCACTGAAGCTTTCTTT	CASSIGLSTEAFF
few	-	TRBV2	TRBJ2-1	TGTGCCAGCAGTGAGCAGGCCCAAGCGTACAATGAGCAGTTCTTC	CASSEQAQAYNEQFF
-	TRBD2	TRBV5-1	TRBJ2-2	TGCGCCAGCAGCTTGGCCGTAAGCGGGGGCACCGGGGAGCTGTTTTTT	CASSLAVSGGTGELFF
few	TRBD1	TRBV30	TRBJ2-7	TGTGCCTGGAGTTTCGCACAGGGGAACGAGCAGTACTTC	CAWSFAQGNEQYF
few	-	TRBV6-5	TRBJ2-2	TGTGCCAGCAGTTCGGTACAGGGTAACACCGGGGAGCTGTTTTTT	CASSSVQGNTGELFF
-	-	TRBV6-5	TRBJ1-2	TGTGCCAGCAGTTACACAGGGAGGGATGGCTACACCTTC	CASSYTGRDGYTF
-	-	TRBV20-1	TRBJ1-2	TGCAGTGCTAGTTCGGGACGTGGCTACACCTTC	CSASSGRGYTF
few	-	TRBV2	TRBJ1-2	TGTGCCAGCAGTGAATTCGGGGTCTATGGCTACACCTTC	CASSEFGVYGYTF
many	TRBD2	TRBV20-1	TRBJ2-5	TGCAGTGCTAGGAGCCTAGCGGGAGGAGAGACCCAGTACTTC	CSARSLAGGETQYF
many	TRBD1	TRBV19	TRBJ2-5	TGTGCCAGCGGACAGGGGAAAGAGACCCAGTACTTC	CASGQGKETQYF
many	-	TRBV6-5	TRBJ2-7	TGTGCCAGCAGTTACTCGCTTCTTTACGGAGAGCAGTACTTC	CASSYSLLYGEQYF
few	-	TRBV6-1	TRBJ1-2	TGTGCCAGCTTTTACCAAGGGAGGGACTATGGCTACACCTTC	CASFYQGRDYGYTF
-	-	TRBV6-2/TRBV6-3	TRBJ1-1	TGTGCCAGCAGTTATGATGCGGGGGGCGCTGAAGCTTTCTTT	CASSYDAGGAEAFF
few	-	TRBV20-1	TRBJ2-2	TGCAGTGCCAAGGACTGGAACACCGGGGAGCTGTTTTTT	CSAKDWNTGELFF